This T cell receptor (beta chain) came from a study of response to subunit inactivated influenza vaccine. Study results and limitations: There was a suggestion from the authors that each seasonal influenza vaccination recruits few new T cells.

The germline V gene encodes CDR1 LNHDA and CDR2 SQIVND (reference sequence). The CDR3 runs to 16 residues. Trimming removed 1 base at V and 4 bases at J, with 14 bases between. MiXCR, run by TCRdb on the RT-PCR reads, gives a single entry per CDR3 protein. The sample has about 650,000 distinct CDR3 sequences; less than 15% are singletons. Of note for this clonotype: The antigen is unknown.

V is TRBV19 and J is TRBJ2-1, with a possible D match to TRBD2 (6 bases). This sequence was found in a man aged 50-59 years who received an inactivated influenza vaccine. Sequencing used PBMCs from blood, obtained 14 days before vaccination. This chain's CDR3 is CASSIAGLAKYNEQFF. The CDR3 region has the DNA TGTGCCAGTAGTATAGCCGGGCTAGCGAAGTACAATGAGCAGTTCTTC.